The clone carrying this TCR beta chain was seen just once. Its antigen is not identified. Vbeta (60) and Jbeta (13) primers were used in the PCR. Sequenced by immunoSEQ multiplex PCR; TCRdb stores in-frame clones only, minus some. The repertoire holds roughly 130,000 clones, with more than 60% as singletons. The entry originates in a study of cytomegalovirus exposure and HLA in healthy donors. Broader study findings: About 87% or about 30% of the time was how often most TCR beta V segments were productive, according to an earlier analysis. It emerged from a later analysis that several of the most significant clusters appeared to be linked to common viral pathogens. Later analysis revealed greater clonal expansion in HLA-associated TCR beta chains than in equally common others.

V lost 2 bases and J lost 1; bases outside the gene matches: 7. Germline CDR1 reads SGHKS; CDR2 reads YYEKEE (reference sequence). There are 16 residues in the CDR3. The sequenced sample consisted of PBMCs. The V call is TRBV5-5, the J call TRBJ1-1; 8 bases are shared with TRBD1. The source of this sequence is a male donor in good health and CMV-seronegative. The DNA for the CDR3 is TGTGCCAGCAGCTTCGGCCCCGGGACAGGGAACACTGAAGCTTTCTTT. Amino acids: CASSFGPGTGNTEAFF.